This TCR beta chain was retrieved from a study of preoperative IRX-2 immunotherapy in early breast cancer. This CDR3 contains 14 residues. V shed 1 base, J shed 7 bases, and the junction held 3 bases outside the gene matches. Germline CDR1 is SSHAT and CDR2 is FNYEAQ (reference sequence). The data were produced by immunoSEQ multiplex PCR, yet TCRdb's version contains in-frame clones alone and is incomplete. The data contain approximately 28,000 clones, approximately 77% of them singletons. The treatment was: preoperative locoregional IRX-2 cytokine immunotherapy. This clone was seen just once. This clonotype was sampled from a human donor with breast cancer. V is TRBV7-7 and J is TRBJ2-2, with TRBD2 identical over 7 bases. Sequences were derived from lymph node tissue, sampled after IRX-2 immunotherapy. CDR3 region: CASSLVLADGELFF. CDR3 bases: TGTGCCAGCAGCTTAGTGCTAGCGGACGGGGAGCTGTTTTTT. The complete variable domain, with remaining parts taken from reference TRBV7-7 and TRBJ2-2, reads GAGVSQSPRYKVTKRGQDVTLRCDPISSHATLYWYQQALGQGPEFLTYFNYEAQPDKSGLPSDRFSAERPEGSISTLTIQRTEQRDSAMYRCASSLVLADGELFFGEGSRLTVL.